These 22 T cell receptor beta chains share one sample of origin, sequenced in a study of blood T cell repertoires in COVID-19. Libraries were prepared by immunoSEQ multiplex PCR; TCRdb keeps only in-frame clonotypes and omits some of them. In the table there are approximately 220,000 clones, approximately 84% of which are singletons. The sequenced sample was peripheral blood. Receptors originate from a woman of 80 years or more with acute or convalescent COVID-19.

This chain connects TRBV29-1 to TRBJ1-4; D is unresolved. The CDR3 spans 12 residues. Trimming took off 6 bases at V and 8 bases at J, with 13 bases between the two ends. From germline, CDR1 is SQVTM and CDR2 ANQGSEA. The CDR3: CSVGDWREKLFF. CDR3 sequence (DNA): TGCAGCGTGGGTGACTGGAGGGAAAAACTGTTTTTT.

V and J are TRBV19 and TRBJ1-5; D gene unclear. This CDR3 comprises 16 residues. Deletions cut 2 bases from V and 1 base from J, with 12 bases between. Germline CDR1 and CDR2: LNHDA and SQIVND (reference sequence). The CDR3 region is CASSIMAQVSNQPQHF. The CDR3 DNA reads TGTGCCAGTAGTATAATGGCCCAGGTGAGCAATCAGCCCCAGCATTTT.

CDR3 in amino acids: CASSYATGQNTGELFF. The CDR3 DNA is TGTGCCAGCAGTTACGCGACAGGCCAGAACACCGGGGAGCTGTTTTTT. The gene calls are TRBV6-6 and TRBJ2-2, with D maybe TRBD1 (6 bases). Germline lookup yields CDR1 MNHNY and CDR2 SVGAGI (reference sequence). Trimming took off 2 bases at V and 1 base at J, with 11 bases between the two ends. The CDR3 extends over 16 amino acids.

This rearrangement joins TRBV19 to TRBJ1-2; 7 bases match TRBD1. Germline CDR1 LNHDA, CDR2 SQIVND (reference sequence). The CDR3 is 14 amino acids. The J segment lost 6 bases and the V segment lost 5 bases, leaving 9 bases of the junction unmatched. CDR3 sequence reads: CASSFHLGQDGYTF. The CDR3, as DNA: TGTGCCAGTAGTTTCCATCTCGGACAGGATGGCTACACCTTC.

In this sample, this clone turned up a few times. The chain is built from TRBV11-3 and TRBJ2-7, with D possibly being TRBD2 (6 bases). V was shortened by 4 bases and J by 6 bases, with 10 bases between the two germline ends. CDR3 length: 12 residues. Germline CDR1 is SGHNT and CDR2 is YENEEA. CDR3 in DNA: TGTGCCAGCAGCTCTAGCGTGCGCGAGCAGTACTTC. Translation gives CASSSSVREQYF.

J is TRBJ2-7 and V is TRBV6-8; 8 bases agree with TRBD2. With 5 bases clipped from V and 3 bases from J, the junction kept 9 bases outside the gene matches. Per germline, CDR1 MNHGY and CDR2 SAAAGT. The CDR3 sequence is 15 residues long. In nucleotides, the CDR3 is TGTGCCAGCAGTGCCCTACTAGCGGTTTTCTACGAGCAGTACTTC. Translating it yields CASSALLAVFYEQYF.

This clone came up once. The genes are TRBV5-1 and TRBJ1-3; TRBD1 matches at 8 bases. The CDR3 loop spans 17 amino acids. Trimming removed 2 bases from V and 1 base from J; junction bases left unmatched: 8. CDR1 and CDR2 from the germline V gene are SGHRS and YFSETQ. The CDR3 nucleotides read TGCGCCAGCAGCTTCCTCGACAGGGGTTCATCTGGAAACACCATATATTTT. Encoded protein: CASSFLDRGSSGNTIYF.

J is TRBJ2-1 and V is TRBV24-1; 7 positions agree with TRBD1. CDR3 size: 16 residues. With V trimmed by 4 bases and J by 4 bases, 9 bases remained unmatched. Per the germline V gene, CDR1 is KGHDR and CDR2 is SFDVKD. CDR3 sequence reads: CATSDPGTAIYNEQFF. The DNA for the CDR3 is TGTGCCACCAGTGACCCCGGGACAGCCATTTACAATGAGCAGTTCTTC.

The DNA for the CDR3 is TGTGCCAGCAGCTTAGCCGGGAACACTGAAGCTTTCTTT. This sequence encodes CASSLAGNTEAFF. This chain joins TRBV7-9 and TRBJ1-1, with unresolved D. This CDR3 is 13 amino acids long. CDR1 SEHNR and CDR2 FQNEAQ come from the germline V gene (reference sequence). With 0 bases removed from V and 1 base from J, the gap between germline ends came to 3 bases.

This chain joins TRBV3-1 (or the pseudogene TRBV3-2) and TRBJ1-1; 10 nucleotides align to TRBD1. V trimming: 4 bases; J trimming: 5 bases; junction bases outside the gene matches: 4. Germline assignment: CDR1 LGHDT and CDR2 YNNKEL (reference sequence). This CDR3 is built from 14 residues. The CDR3 coding sequence is TGTGCCAGCAGCCTTCGGACAGGGGGGACTGAAGCTTTCTTT. Translated: CASSLRTGGTEAFF.

This rearrangement joins TRBV27 to TRBJ2-5; 9 nucleotides line up with TRBD2. This CDR3 has 17 residues. Germline V gives CDR1 MNHEY, CDR2 SMNVEV (reference sequence). V was clipped by 4 bases and J by 1 base; unmatched bases: 10. The CDR3 DNA follows: TGTGCCAGCAGTTCATTTACCCGGGGACTAGCCCAAGAGACCCAGTACTTC. Translated: CASSSFTRGLAQETQYF.

The rearrangement uses TRBV19 and TRBJ2-5; TRBD1 aligns across 7 bases. V was clipped by 4 bases and J by 3 bases; unmatched bases: 5. Germline CDR1 LNHDA, CDR2 SQIVND (reference sequence). CDR3 length equals 14 residues. CDR3 coding DNA: TGTGCCAGTAGTACAGGGGGTGTTGAAGAGACCCAGTACTTC. Translation gives CASSTGGVEETQYF.

This clone was observed a few times. The V gene is TRBV9, the J gene TRBJ2-5; the D gene is possibly TRBD2 (6 bases). This CDR3 spans 15 amino acids. In germline, CDR1 is SGDLS, CDR2 YYNGEE. V was cut by 3 bases and J by 5 bases, with 17 bases left in between. Here the CDR3 DNA reads TGTGCCAGCAGCGGGGGGACTGCCCTTAGGGAGACCCAGTACTTC. This encodes CASSGGTALRETQYF. Full variable domain (remainder filled in from reference TRBV9 and TRBJ2-5): DSGVTQTPKHLITATGQRVTLRCSPRSGDLSVYWYQQSLDQGLQFLIQYYNGEERAKGNILERFSAQQFPDLHSELNLSSLELGDSALYFCASSGGTALRETQYFGPGTRLLVL.

This chain joins TRBV6-6 and TRBJ2-7, with 10 bases that match TRBD2. J lost 2 bases, V lost 5 bases, and 18 bases had no gene match. The CDR3 runs to 19 residues. CDR1 and CDR2 from the germline V gene are MNHNY and SVGAGI (reference sequence). In DNA form, the CDR3 reads TGTGCCAGCAGTCCCGTACAAAGCTTAGCGGGGGGCTTCACCTACGAGCAGTACTTC. This translates into CASSPVQSLAGGFTYEQYF.

This chain uses TRBV11-2 with TRBJ1-3; perhaps TRBD1 as D (5 bases). The V and J ends lost 4 bases and 0 bases respectively, with 19 bases between them. From germline, CDR1 is SGHAT and CDR2 FQNNGV. This CDR3 region has 18 residues. CDR3 loop: CASSSKRQGPSSGNTIYF. CDR3 sequence (DNA): TGTGCCAGCAGCTCTAAGAGGCAGGGCCCCAGCTCTGGAAACACCATATATTTT.

In this sample, this clone turned up a few times. The chain carries TRBV7-3 and TRBJ2-5, with TRBD2 as a possible D gene (5 bases). CDR1 and CDR2 from the germline V gene are SGHTA and FQGTGA. Trimming cost V 4 bases and J 7 bases, with 10 bases left between them. This CDR3 spans 12 amino acids. CDR3 sequence (DNA): TGTGCCAGCAGCTCGGACTTGGTGACCCAGTACTTC. Its protein product is CASSSDLVTQYF.

Concerning this clone itself: A read error may account for a junction end that differs from germline. V gene TRBV19 combines with J gene TRBJ2-1; 11 positions agree with TRBD1. The germline V gene has CDR1 LNHDA and CDR2 SQIVND (reference sequence). This CDR3 is 13 amino acids long. The CDR3 DNA follows: TGTGCCAGTAGTACCGGGACAGGGGGAAAGAGGCTCTTC. Translated, it gives CASSTGTGGKRLF.

This chain uses TRBV10-1 with TRBJ2-3, with 8 bases aligning to TRBD2. Trimming took 6 bases from V and 5 from J; bases not matched to a gene: 7. The CDR3 runs to 14 residues. CDR1 WNHNN and CDR2 SYGVQD come from the germline V gene (reference sequence). In DNA, the CDR3 is TGCGCCAGCAGCCCCGGGACTAGGAAAGATACGCAGTATTTT. Translating it yields CASSPGTRKDTQYF.

The chain recombines TRBV7-2 with TRBJ1-1; no reliable D call. Germline loops: CDR1 SGHTA, CDR2 FQGNSA. CDR3 length: 12 amino acids. Trimming shortened V by 1 base and J by 10 bases, and 10 bases separated the two germline ends. The CDR3 protein is CASSLESRGAFF. As DNA, the CDR3 is TGTGCCAGCAGCTTAGAATCCCGGGGAGCTTTCTTT.

The count of this clone is one. V is TRBV6-5 and J is TRBJ1-6; TRBD1 is a possible D gene (5 bases). The CDR3 spans 13 residues. V was trimmed by 7 bases and J by 7 bases, leaving 11 bases between them. The V gene's germline CDR1 is MNHEY and CDR2 SVGAGI. CDR3 nucleotide sequence: TGTGCCAGCAAGACAGAGCCCAATTCACCCCTCCACTTT. Translation gives CASKTEPNSPLHF.

V gene TRBV21-1 combines with J gene TRBJ2-7; TRBD2 reflects the table's D call only, with no check against the DNA. TRBV21-1 represents a pseudogene. The CDR3 consists of 17 residues. The chain's CDR3 is CASSMHTSGESSYEQYF. The CDR3 DNA is TGTGCCAGCAGCATGCACACTAGCGGAGAATCTTCCTACGAGCAGTACTTC.

The genes are TRBV5-1 and TRBJ2-7, with a tentative D call TRBD1 (5 bases). Germline CDR1 reads SGHRS; CDR2 reads YFSETQ. The CDR3 length is 15 residues. V was pared by 0 bases and J by 4 bases, with 14 bases between. CDR3 residues: CASSLDDSEYYEQYF. CDR3 nucleotides: TGCGCCAGCAGCTTGGATGACAGCGAGTATTACGAGCAGTACTTC.